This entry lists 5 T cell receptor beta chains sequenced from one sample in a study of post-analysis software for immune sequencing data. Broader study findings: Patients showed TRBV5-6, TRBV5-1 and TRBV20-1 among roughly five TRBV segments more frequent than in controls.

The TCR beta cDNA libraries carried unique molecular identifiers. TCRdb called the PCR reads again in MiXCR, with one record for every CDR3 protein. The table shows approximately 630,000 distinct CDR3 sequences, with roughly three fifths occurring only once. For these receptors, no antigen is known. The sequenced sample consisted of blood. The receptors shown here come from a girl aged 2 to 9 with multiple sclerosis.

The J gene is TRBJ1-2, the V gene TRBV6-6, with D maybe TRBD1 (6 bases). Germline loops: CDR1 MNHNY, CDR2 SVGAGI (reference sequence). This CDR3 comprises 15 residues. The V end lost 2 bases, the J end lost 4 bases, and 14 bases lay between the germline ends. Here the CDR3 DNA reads TGTGCCAGCAGTTACACCCCAGGGGCCCGCTATGGCTACACCTTC. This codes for CASSYTPGARYGYTF.

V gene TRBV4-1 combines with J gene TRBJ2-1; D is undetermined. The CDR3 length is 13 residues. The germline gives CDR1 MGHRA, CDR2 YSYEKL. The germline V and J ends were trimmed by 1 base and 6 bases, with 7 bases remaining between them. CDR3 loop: CASSQATLNEQFF. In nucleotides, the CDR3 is TGCGCCAGCAGCCAAGCGACTCTCAATGAGCAGTTCTTC.

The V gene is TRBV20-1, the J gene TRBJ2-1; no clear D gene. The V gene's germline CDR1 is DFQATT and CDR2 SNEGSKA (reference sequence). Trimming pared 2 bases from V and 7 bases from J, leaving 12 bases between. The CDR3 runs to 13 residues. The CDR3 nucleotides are TGCAGTGCTAGAATAGCAGGAGAGAATGAGCAGTTCTTC. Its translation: CSARIAGENEQFF.

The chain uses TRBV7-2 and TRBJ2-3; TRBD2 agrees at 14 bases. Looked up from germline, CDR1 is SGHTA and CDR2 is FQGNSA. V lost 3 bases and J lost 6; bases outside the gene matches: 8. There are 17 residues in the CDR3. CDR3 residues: CASSLATSGGAWDTQYF. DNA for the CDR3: TGTGCCAGCAGCTTGGCGACTAGCGGGGGGGCCTGGGATACGCAGTATTTT.

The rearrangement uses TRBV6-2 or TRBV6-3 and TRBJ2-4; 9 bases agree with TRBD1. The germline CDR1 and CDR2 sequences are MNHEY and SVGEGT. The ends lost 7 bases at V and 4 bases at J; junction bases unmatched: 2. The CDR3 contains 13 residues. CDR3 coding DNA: TGTGCCAGCATTGGGACAGGGAAAAACATTCAGTACTTC. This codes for CASIGTGKNIQYF.